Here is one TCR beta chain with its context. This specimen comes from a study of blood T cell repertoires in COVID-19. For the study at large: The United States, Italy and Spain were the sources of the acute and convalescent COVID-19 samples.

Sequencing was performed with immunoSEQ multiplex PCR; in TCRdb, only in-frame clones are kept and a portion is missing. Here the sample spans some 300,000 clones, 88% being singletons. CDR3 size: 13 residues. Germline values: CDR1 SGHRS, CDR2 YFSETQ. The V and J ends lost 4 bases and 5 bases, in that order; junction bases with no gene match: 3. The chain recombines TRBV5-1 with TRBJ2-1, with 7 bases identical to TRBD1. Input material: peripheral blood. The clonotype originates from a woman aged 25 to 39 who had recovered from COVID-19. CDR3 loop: CASSVGQNNEQFF. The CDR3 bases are TGCGCCAGCAGCGTGGGACAGAACAATGAGCAGTTCTTC.